This TCR beta chain appears in the sequencing data of a study of cytomegalovirus exposure and HLA in healthy donors (dated by TCRdb to 2017 to 2019). For the wider study: An earlier analysis of 587 of the donors reported 250 to 300 Gb of sequence data and 117 million unique TCR beta sequences obtained from some 170 million T cells. Approximately 310 gigabases of sequencing data and approximately 80 million unique TCR sequences were included in an early release covering over 600 HLA-typed donors. Among the roughly 390 genotyped donors, around 81% belonged to the genetic ancestry cluster associated with self-reported Caucasian donors. The study aimed to test whether signatures of past pathogen exposure could be identified by cataloging public T cell receptors. The study used immunosequencing to profile the T cell repertoires of several hundred subjects and linked those repertoires to cytomegalovirus serostatus. Besides the first cohort of 550 to 750 subjects, a separate validation cohort made up of 120 different subjects was used. High-throughput TCR immunosequencing, statistical association of individual TCRs with disease status, and machine learning were combined to predict cytomegalovirus infection status. To study patterns of TCR occurrence, a later analysis re-analyzed previously published TCR beta repertoires from hundreds of donors and added high-resolution HLA genotyping. Rather than using new phenotypic data, the later analysis identified candidate immune exposures from TCR beta sequences and from how often those sequences occurred across donors. To decide whether each TCR beta V gene segment behaved as functional or pseudogenic, an earlier analysis of 587 of the donors relied on high-throughput TCR beta sequencing. Donor age, sex, ethnicity and CMV serostatus were collected together with the repertoire data. In a later genetic analysis, genome-wide SNP genotypes for about three fifths of the 666 donors were used, and that subset was treated as a discovery cohort. Every discovery cohort repertoire had been produced on one sequencing platform. HLA typing covered class I and class II loci at four-digit resolution. The number of donors typed differed by locus, with about 629-640 for A, B, C, DRB1 and DQB1, 522 for DQA1, under 610 for DPA1, and 400 to 490 for DPB1. Because of strong linkage in the cohort, roughly five DR-DQ haplotypes were treated as single units for association and clustering. Among almost 400 genotyped donors of the cohort, an average of 235,054 unique TCR beta nucleotide sequences were sequenced per donor, around a sixth of them non-productive.

Library creation used the immunoSEQ multiplex PCR assay. A mixture of 60 forward primers for TCR Vbeta segments and 13 reverse primers for TCR Jbeta segments was used in the multiplex PCR. The CDR3 region of rearranged TCR beta genes was amplified from genomic DNA with a multiplex PCR assay. The Illumina HiSeq System was used to sequence the amplified TCR beta libraries as 87-base-pair reads. In the authors' own workflow: A later analysis counted approximately 74 million unique TCR beta chains across the 550 to 800 repertoires, and approximately 11 million of these chains were shared by at least two donors. Raw reads were error-corrected and collapsed into unique sequences by a nearest-neighbor algorithm in which closely related sequences were merged to remove PCR and sequencing errors. V, D and J gene segments were assigned by aligning CDR3 sequences to IMGT reference sequences. For a sequence to be retained, at least a six-nucleotide match to both a V gene segment and a J gene segment was required. A rearrangement counted as productive if the CDR3 had no stop codons and remained in frame with V and J, and every other rearrangement counted as non-productive. CDR3 was defined according to IMGT convention as the region running from the second conserved V-encoded cysteine to the conserved J-encoded phenylalanine. The earlier analysis of some 600 of the donors excluded sequences that lacked an unambiguous match to a single V gene segment. In an earlier analysis of 500 to 750 of the donors, V segments were called functional above 56.7% productive rearrangements and were called segregating when the between-donor standard deviation exceeded 5%. A statistical classification framework was built to diagnose cytomegalovirus status from the catalog of TCR beta chain sequences. In a later analysis, TCR nucleotide sequences were compared against IMGT/GENE-DB human TR gene sequences so that V and J genes could be assigned. A later analysis assigned CDR3 sequences and most-parsimonious VDJ recombination scenarios with the TCRdist pipeline. A later analysis defined each TCR beta chain by its CDR3 amino acid sequence plus V-gene family, and excluded reads lacking a unique V-gene family. As a way to deal with suspected cross-contamination and a sequencing artifact, a later analysis dropped approximately 590 nucleotide sequences that were highly shared and had low generation probability. A later analysis calculated a clonal expansion index for each public chain from normalized within-repertoire ranks of inferred template counts. Generation probabilities in a later analysis came from a VDJ recombination model fitted to out-of-frame rearrangements, and those results were checked against IGoR. Hypergeometric tests were used in a later analysis to score TCR-TCR, TCR-HLA and TCR-CMV co-occurrence, with a repertoire-size bias correction applied to the TCR pairs. False discovery rates were estimated in a later analysis by permuting HLA or CMV assignments 20 times. In a later analysis, co-occurring TCRs were grouped using DBSCAN, with TCRdist sequence similarity added in when clustering inside HLA-allele-positive subsets. Repertoires with fewer than 30,000 or more than 120,000 public chains were left out of co-occurrence clustering, as were five repertoires with anomalous nucleotide sharing. The clones in this table, taken by TCRdb from immuneACCESS, are in-frame only. Not every clone is retained; where verified, under half of the shortfall comes from an unresolved V gene, and the cause of the rest is unknown. The DNA gave D and trimming, while V, J and clone size come from that table. This sample comprises roughly 250,000 clones, about four fifths of them detected only once. The ten biggest clones cover about 2% of the sample.

Spanning cysteine to phenylalanine, the CDR3 consists of 18 amino acids. Only the CDR3 region is kept as DNA, spanning 54 bases read in frame from base 1. The CDR1 and CDR2 encoded by the germline V gene are SGHNT and YENEEA. At the junction V is shortened by 1 base and J by 0 bases, with 13 bases in between. The cohort comprised some 730 healthy bone marrow donors. At the time of sampling, all cohort members were nominally healthy, though unrecorded immune exposures were likely present. The donor tested CMV seropositive and was one of the 289 seropositive cohort members. Every donor gave a peripheral blood sample, and the peripheral blood mononuclear cells from that sample were used for TCR beta sequencing. The Qiagen DNeasy Blood Extraction Kit was used to extract genomic DNA from the blood cell samples. Turning to this clone: This clone's antigen is unknown. There are no base qualities to consult, and no much larger clone falls within one base.

The full study reports these points: According to a later analysis, TCR association rates differed among HLA loci, with DRB1 alleles showing the most associated TCRs and HLA-C alleles showing the fewest. The cohort was sequenced for TCR beta chains only, and without alpha or paired-chain data the features that could be detected were limited. Because the 87-base-pair reads could not distinguish some IMGT-functional V segments, including TRBV6-2 and TRBV6-3, those segments were excluded. In the study, around 150 TCR beta chains were listed as associated with cytomegalovirus. A further reported finding was that TCR beta sequences accurately predicted the HLA-A and HLA-B alleles for most subjects in the first cohort. Compared with the approximately 720-donor mean, donors in an Asian-associated ancestry cluster had fewer N-insertions in productive TCRs, according to a later genetic analysis. In a later analysis, 15,000 to 20,000 TCR beta sequences were associated with specific HLA alleles at a false discovery rate of 0.05. HLA typing was unavailable for some donors at each locus, so association tests used only the typed subset. In a later analysis, most CMV-associated TCR beta chains were found to appear HLA-restricted, with HLA associations seemingly driven largely by CMV exposure. Assigning TCR associations to individual alleles was difficult when HLA alleles, especially DR and DQ, strongly co-occurred. In an earlier analysis of under 600 of the donors, most TCR beta V segments were observed in productive rearrangements about 87% or about 30% of the time, broadly matching IMGT annotations. A cluster of highly shared sequence variants was judged likely to represent a technical artifact of the sequencing pipeline. In a later genetic analysis, a missense DCLRE1C variant was associated with V-gene and J-gene trimming of TCR beta chains, and the association was replicated in an independent cohort. The authors suggested that the approach could potentially be extended to other disease states and immunological phenotypes. Presence/absence analyses assumed roughly uniform sequencing depth across donors, an assumption that may not hold. Several of the top co-occurrence clusters appeared to be linked to parvovirus B19, influenza, CMV and Epstein-Barr virus, according to a later analysis. Immune exposure information for the cohort was limited to CMV serostatus. A few of the identified cytomegalovirus-associated TCR beta chains were confirmed in vitro to be specific for cytomegalovirus antigens. In a later analysis, HLA-associated TCR beta chains showed more clonal expansion and lower generation probabilities than non-associated chains that were equally common. The classifier was reported to diagnose cytomegalovirus status with high specificity and sensitivity in both the original cohort and the validation cohort. Most TCR sequences were seen in very few donors, while some public TCRs were found in many individuals. Because counts were too low, seventeen rarely observed V segments, including chromosome 9 orphons, were left out of the earlier analysis of about 500 of the donors. Correlated functional status among segregating V segments might be attributable to linkage disequilibrium, but an unknown experimental factor could not be ruled out.

The chain uses TRBV11-3 and TRBJ2-6, with a weak D call of TRBD2 (5 bases match). This sequence originates from a woman in her forties in good health and CMV-seropositive. The specimen was PBMCs. The bases read TGTGCCAGCAGCTTAGGGGAGACTCTAGCCTCTGGGGCCAACGTCCTGACTTTC. Translated, it gives CASSLGETLASGANVLTF.